These 19 T cell receptor beta chains were sequenced from one sample in a study of blood T cell repertoires in COVID-19. Produced via immunoSEQ multiplex PCR; TCRdb's table is partial and in-frame only. The sample holds about 190,000 clones, around 78% seen once. Sequencing used peripheral blood. The receptor source for this set is a woman aged 80 or over with active or convalescent COVID-19.

This clone was detected only once. V usage is TRBV4-1 and J usage is TRBJ2-7, with TRBD1 as a possible D gene (6 bases). The CDR3 runs to 15 residues. The ends were cut back, 4 bases at V and 0 bases at J, with 13 bases in the middle. Germline loops: CDR1 MGHRA, CDR2 YSYEKL. The DNA for the CDR3 is TGCGCCAGCAGCCGACAGGCCCTTAGCTCCTACGAGCAGTACTTC. Translation gives CASSRQALSSYEQYF.

This clone was detected once. V gene TRBV5-1 combines with J gene TRBJ2-7, with TRBD2 matching over 7 bases. This CDR3 spans 12 amino acids. After removal of 8 bases from V and 6 bases from J, the junction contained 8 bases not matched to a gene. Germline CDR1 reads SGHRS; CDR2 reads YFSETQ. The chain's CDR3 is CARRGERCEQYF. CDR3 coding DNA: TGCGCCAGACGGGGGGAGCGCTGCGAGCAGTACTTC.

The chain couples TRBV6-4 to TRBJ1-4; tentative D call: TRBD1 (5 bases). Germline V gene lookup returns CDR1 MRHNA and CDR2 SNTAGT. The CDR3 is 15 residues long. The V end lost 5 bases, the J end lost 4 bases, and 14 bases lay between the germline ends. The DNA of the CDR3 is TGTGCCAGCAGTCGCGAAATCGGGGGTAATGAAAAACTGTTTTTT. Its protein is CASSREIGGNEKLFF.

The chain combines TRBV24-1 with TRBJ2-1; TRBD1 matches at 8 bases. The J segment lost 5 bases and the V segment lost 4 bases, leaving 12 bases of the junction unmatched. The CDR3 length is 17 residues. Germline CDR1 and CDR2: KGHDR and SFDVKD. In DNA form, the CDR3 reads TGTGCCACCAGTGACCCCGGGACAGGAAGGCCCGACAATGAGCAGTTCTTC. This translates into CATSDPGTGRPDNEQFF.

V is TRBV9 and J is TRBJ1-2; no clear D gene. Germline CDR1 and CDR2: SGDLS and YYNGEE. V lost 4 bases and J 3 bases, leaving 10 bases between the germline ends. The CDR3 is made up of 13 amino acids. CDR3 residues: CASSSAGDYGYTF. The CDR3 DNA is TGTGCCAGCAGCTCCGCGGGAGACTATGGCTACACCTTC. The whole variable domain, filled in from reference TRBV9 and TRBJ1-2, reads DSGVTQTPKHLITATGQRVTLRCSPRSGDLSVYWYQQSLDQGLQFLIQYYNGEERAKGNILERFSAQQFPDLHSELNLSSLELGDSALYFCASSSAGDYGYTFGSGTRLTVV.

The chain recombines TRBV2 with TRBJ2-7; TRBD2 aligns across 8 bases. The germline V gene encodes CDR1 SNHLY and CDR2 FYNNEI. The length of the CDR3 is 17 residues. V lost 3 bases, J lost 4 bases, and 14 bases stayed unmatched. The CDR3 here is CASSESPQPREGYEQYF. The CDR3 nucleotides read TGTGCCAGCAGTGAGAGTCCCCAGCCCCGGGAGGGGTACGAGCAGTACTTC.

CDR3 DNA: TGTGCCAGTAGTATCGTGACTAGCGGGGGTGCGCCCTACAATGAGCAGTTCTTC. It is translated as CASSIVTSGGAPYNEQFF. The chain links TRBV19 to TRBJ2-1; 12 nucleotides match TRBD2. J lost 2 bases, V lost 3 bases, and 8 bases had no gene match. Germline CDR1 reads LNHDA; CDR2 reads SQIVND (reference sequence). The CDR3 is 18 amino acids.

The rearrangement joins TRBV7-9 to TRBJ2-3, with D possibly being TRBD2 (6 bases). In germline, CDR1 is SEHNR, CDR2 FQNEAQ (reference sequence). The CDR3 is made up of 16 amino acids. Trimming took off 3 bases at V and 0 bases at J, with 13 bases between the two ends. CDR3: CASSLRGEGSTDTQYF. CDR3 in DNA: TGTGCCAGCAGCTTGCGCGGGGAAGGAAGCACAGATACGCAGTATTTT.

The CDR3 spells CASGVRQSTDTQYF. The CDR3, as DNA: TGTGCCAGCGGAGTCCGACAGTCCACAGATACGCAGTATTTT. The V and J genes are TRBV2 and TRBJ2-3; D perhaps matches TRBD1 (5 bases). V lost 8 bases and J lost 2, with 14 bases in between. The CDR3 sequence is 14 residues long. In germline, CDR1 is SNHLY, CDR2 FYNNEI.

V gene TRBV2 combines with J gene TRBJ2-5; no clear D gene. Deletions cut 4 bases from V and 3 bases from J, with 9 bases between. The CDR3 covers 13 residues. Germline CDR1 reads SNHLY; CDR2 reads FYNNEI. CDR3 in DNA: TGTGCCAGCAGTGCTGGCCAAGAAGAGACCCAGTACTTC. Residues: CASSAGQEETQYF.

Concerning this clone itself: One end of the junction fails to match germline, which may point to a read error. The J gene is TRBJ2-7, the V gene TRBV5-1; 8 bases agree with TRBD1. The CDR3 spans 13 residues. CDR1 is SGHRS, CDR2 YFSETQ, per germline. The CDR3 DNA sequence: TGCGCCAGCAGCTCGGGCCCGACGGACAGGGTTTCTTTC. This encodes CASSSGPTDRVSF.

The genes are TRBV9 and TRBJ1-2; 7 nucleotides line up with TRBD1. Germline-derived CDR1 and CDR2 are SGDLS and YYNGEE. V gave up 3 bases and J gave up 2 bases; unmatched junction bases: 7. The CDR3 totals 15 residues. CDR3 region: CASSGRDSGNYGYTF. CDR3 bases: TGTGCCAGCAGCGGCCGGGACAGTGGGAACTATGGCTACACCTTC.

This chain connects TRBV5-1 to TRBJ2-1, with no clear D. CDR1 is SGHRS and CDR2 is YFSETQ in the germline V gene. The CDR3 sequence is 15 residues long. Trimming shortened V by 0 bases and J by 0 bases, and 7 bases separated the two germline ends. The CDR3 region is CASSLDAGSYNEQFF. DNA of the CDR3: TGCGCCAGCAGCTTGGATGCAGGCTCCTACAATGAGCAGTTCTTC.

V and J are TRBV19 and TRBJ1-5; the D gene is possibly TRBD1 (5 bases). The CDR3 runs to 18 residues. V was cut by 5 bases and J by 1 base, with 21 bases left in between. CDR1 LNHDA and CDR2 SQIVND come from the germline V gene (reference sequence). For the CDR3, the DNA is TGTGCCAGTAGTCCTCCCTCGGGGGGAGTCGGAAGCAATCAGCCCCAGCATTTT. Protein product: CASSPPSGGVGSNQPQHF. The full variable domain, rest sourced from reference TRBV19 and TRBJ1-5, is DGGITQSPKYLFRKEGQNVTLSCEQNLNHDAMYWYRQDPGQGLRLIYYSQIVNDFQKGDIAEGYSVSREKKESFPLTVTSAQKNPTAFYLCASSPPSGGVGSNQPQHFGDGTRLSIL.

This clone was seen just once. The chain employs TRBV4-2 and TRBJ1-4, with TRBD1 identical over 9 bases. J lost 4 bases, V lost 0 bases, and 3 bases had no gene match. CDR3 length: 16 residues. CDR1 is LGHNA, CDR2 YNFKEQ, per germline. The CDR3 nucleotides are TGTGCCAGCAGCCAAGATCCGGGACAGGGTAATGAAAAACTGTTTTTT. Its protein is CASSQDPGQGNEKLFF.

This clone was seen once. The chain combines TRBV27 with TRBJ1-6; D unresolved. From germline, CDR1 is MNHEY and CDR2 SMNVEV (reference sequence). The CDR3 spans 14 residues. Deletions cut 5 bases from V and 7 bases from J, with 12 bases between. The DNA for the CDR3 is TGTGCCAGCAGTCGCACGATGGAGAATTCACCCCTCCACTTT. As protein: CASSRTMENSPLHF.

This chain uses TRBV21-1 with TRBJ2-1; whether TRBD2, the table's D call, matches the DNA was not checked. TRBV21-1 counts as a pseudogene. The CDR3 contains 18 residues. The DNA for the CDR3 is TGTGCCAGCAGCAGCCGGGGACTAGCGGGGGGGTCCTACAATGAGCAGTTCTTC. This sequence encodes CASSSRGLAGGSYNEQFF.

The chain has TRBV5-4 and TRBJ2-3; the match to TRBD2 covers 10 bases. V shed 5 bases, J shed 0 bases, and the junction held 3 bases outside the gene matches. The germline CDR1 and CDR2 sequences are SGHNT and YYREEE (reference sequence). The CDR3 spans 15 residues. The CDR3 nucleotides are TGTGCCAGCAGTTATAGCGGGGGGAGCACAGATACGCAGTATTTT. Translated: CASSYSGGSTDTQYF.

The V call is TRBV5-5, the J call TRBJ2-5; D gene ambiguous. Trimming took 1 base from V and 1 from J, leaving 11 bases between them. The CDR3 runs to 15 residues. Germline CDR1 is SGHKS and CDR2 is YYEKEE (reference sequence). CDR3 sequence reads: CASSLTGSFQETQYF. In nucleotides, the CDR3 is TGTGCCAGCAGCTTGACCGGGTCGTTCCAAGAGACCCAGTACTTC.